Each of the 24 T cell receptor beta chains below was sequenced from the same sample in a study of identical twins. TCRdb re-analysed the 5' RACE reads in MiXCR, keeping a single row per CDR3 protein. The sample lists about 900,000 distinct CDR3 sequences; around an eighth were seen once. Another study also made use of these data, one on yellow fever vaccine responses in identical twins.

The sequencing sample was made of PBMCs. Receptors originate from a woman between 18 and 30 years old in good health.

This clonotype was seen only a few times. The chain carries TRBV29-1 and TRBJ1-1; no firm D call. V dropped 4 bases and J dropped 1 base, with 13 bases sitting between them. CDR1 SQVTM and CDR2 ANQGSEA come from the germline V gene. The CDR3 is 14 residues long. CDR3 coding DNA: TGCAGCGTTGTCGCCAGATTCGAGAACACTGAAGCTTTCTTT. This gives the protein CSVVARFENTEAFF. The full variable domain, in which reference TRBV29-1 and TRBJ1-1 provide the parts outside the CDR3, is SAVISQKPSRDICQRGTSLTIQCQVDSQVTMMFWYRQQPGQSLTLIATANQGSEATYESGFVIDKFPISRPNLTFSTLTVSNMSPEDSSIYLCSVVARFENTEAFFGQGTRLTVV.

This clonotype was detected ten times or more. The chain employs TRBV5-1 and TRBJ1-1; the match to TRBD1 covers 9 bases. This CDR3 region has 15 residues. Unmatched junction bases numbered 6, after V lost 4 bases and J lost 2 bases. Germline loops: CDR1 SGHRS, CDR2 YFSETQ. CDR3 sequence reads: CASSILQGANTEAFF. The CDR3, as DNA: TGCGCCAGCAGCATTTTACAGGGGGCTAACACTGAAGCTTTCTTT. The whole variable domain, filled in from reference TRBV5-1 and TRBJ1-1, reads KAGVTQTPRYLIKTRGQQVTLSCSPISGHRSVSWYQQTPGQGLQFLFEYFSETQRNKGNFPGRFSGRQFSNSRSEMNVSTLELGDSALYLCASSILQGANTEAFFGQGTRLTVV.

This clonotype was seen at least ten times. This sequence joins TRBV3-1 and TRBJ2-1, with a weak D call TRBD1 (6 bases). Germline V gene lookup returns CDR1 LGHDT and CDR2 YNNKEL (reference sequence). With 3 bases removed from V and 0 bases from J, the gap between germline ends came to 15 bases. The CDR3 runs 17 residues. The CDR3 DNA sequence: TGTGCCAGCAGCCATCCATCAGGGGCGGCCTCCTACAATGAGCAGTTCTTC. This sequence encodes CASSHPSGAASYNEQFF.

The table lists this clonotype with a few counts. The chain recombines TRBV2 with TRBJ2-5; D call uncertain. V was pared by 3 bases and J by 2 bases, with 7 bases between. The CDR3 is 13 residues long. Germline V lookup: CDR1 SNHLY, CDR2 FYNNEI. The CDR3 sequence is CASSEEGQETQYF. The CDR3 DNA follows: TGTGCCAGCAGTGAGGAAGGTCAAGAGACCCAGTACTTC. The full variable domain, with the rest looked up from reference TRBV2 and TRBJ2-5, is EPEVTQTPSHQVTQMGQEVILRCVPISNHLYFYWYRQILGQKVEFLVSFYNNEISEKSEIFDDQFSVERPDGSNFTLKIRSTKLEDSAMYFCASSEEGQETQYFGPGTRLLVL.

There are a few counts of this clonotype. The gene calls are TRBV12-3 or TRBV12-4 and TRBJ2-1, with D possibly called TRBD1 or TRBD2 (6 bases each). This CDR3 is built from 14 residues. V was cut by 6 bases and J by 13 bases, with 22 bases left in between. The DNA of the CDR3 is TGTGCCAGCAGCCTTACAGGGTTGGGAGGTCAACAGTTCTTC. It yields the protein CASSLTGLGGQQFF.

This clonotype was observed a few times. The V call is TRBV28, the J call TRBJ1-5; 10 nucleotides agree with TRBD1. With 8 bases clipped from V and 6 bases from J, the junction kept 7 bases outside the gene matches. Germline values: CDR1 MDHEN, CDR2 SYDVKM. CDR3 length: 14 residues. The DNA of the CDR3 is TGTGCCAGCCGTGCGGACAGGGGGTTTCAGCCCCAGCATTTT. Translation gives CASRADRGFQPQHF.

The rearrangement links TRBV4-1 to TRBJ2-1, with D maybe TRBD2 (7 bases). Germline loops: CDR1 MGHRA, CDR2 YSYEKL. The germline V and J ends were trimmed by 4 bases and 6 bases, with 16 bases remaining between them. The CDR3 sequence is 15 residues long. CDR3 amino acids: CASSLRAGAPNEQFF. The DNA for the CDR3 is TGCGCCAGCAGCCTTCGGGCGGGGGCGCCCAATGAGCAGTTCTTC.

This clonotype was recorded many times. This rearrangement joins TRBV28 to TRBJ2-1; 14 bases line up with TRBD2. The CDR3 length is 15 residues. J was trimmed by 8 bases and V by 4 bases; bases with no gene match: 4. Germline lookup yields CDR1 MDHEN and CDR2 SYDVKM. DNA of the CDR3: TGTGCCAGCAGTTCGGGACTAGCGGGAGTTGATGAGCAGTTCTTC. Translation gives CASSSGLAGVDEQFF.

This clonotype was observed a handful of times. This chain connects TRBV20-1 to TRBJ2-2; 9 nucleotides match TRBD2. The ends lost 1 base at V and 3 bases at J; junction bases unmatched: 3. The CDR3 runs 15 residues. Germline CDR1 and CDR2: DFQATT and SNEGSKA (reference sequence). CDR3 DNA: TGCAGTGCTAGAGGGGAGCGGGAGGACACCGGGGAGCTGTTTTTT. Translation gives CSARGEREDTGELFF.

The sample holds a few counts of this clonotype. J is TRBJ2-3 and V is TRBV3-1; D ambiguous. CDR1 is LGHDT and CDR2 is YNNKEL in the germline V gene (reference sequence). V was pared by 4 bases and J by 0 bases, with 17 bases between. This CDR3 is 17 amino acids long. Here the CDR3 DNA reads TGTGCCAGCAGCCGCAGGAGCAGACCTTCTAGCACAGATACGCAGTATTTT. Its protein product is CASSRRSRPSSTDTQYF.

The V call is TRBV6-5, the J call TRBJ1-2, with TRBD1 matching over 9 bases. This CDR3 is 14 amino acids long. Germline-derived CDR1 and CDR2 are MNHEY and SVGAGI. The trim removed 2 bases at V and 6 bases at J, leaving 4 bases unmatched. The CDR3 nucleotides read TGTGCCAGCAGTTACGCCGGACAGGGGAATGGCTACACCTTC. It is translated as CASSYAGQGNGYTF.

The sample holds a few counts of this clonotype. V and J are TRBV20-1 and TRBJ1-1, with D maybe TRBD1 (6 bases). CDR1 is DFQATT and CDR2 is SNEGSKA in the germline V gene (reference sequence). Trimming removed 5 bases at V and 3 bases at J, with 13 bases between. The CDR3 totals 13 residues. CDR3 nucleotides: TGCAGTGCTGGTTCCAGGGGATACACTGAAGCTTTCTTT. Its translation: CSAGSRGYTEAFF.

This rearrangement joins TRBV4-2 to TRBJ2-3, with 12 positions matching TRBD2. V lost 8 bases and J lost 1; bases outside the gene matches: 10. CDR3 length equals 17 residues. Germline assignment: CDR1 LGHNA and CDR2 YNFKEQ. CDR3 protein: CASSGLAGTVGTDTQYF. The CDR3, as DNA: TGTGCCAGCTCCGGACTAGCGGGAACGGTAGGCACAGATACGCAGTATTTT.

The chain uses TRBV18 and TRBJ2-1; D is perhaps TRBD1 or TRBD2 (5 bases each). The CDR3 spans 17 residues. The germline gives CDR1 KGHSH, CDR2 LQKENI. The V gene lost 6 bases and the J gene lost 5 bases, with 23 bases spanning the gap. The CDR3 spells CASSSQPGTLGNNEQFF. The CDR3 nucleotides are TGTGCCAGCTCCTCCCAACCCGGGACCCTGGGAAACAATGAGCAGTTCTTC.

The chain employs TRBV7-6 and TRBJ2-7; 12 nucleotides match TRBD2. Germline CDR1 and CDR2: SGHVS and FNYEAQ. The CDR3 consists of 16 residues. V lost 5 bases and J lost 6; bases outside the gene matches: 11. CDR3 sequence: CASSLGLAGPGTEQYF. The CDR3 coding sequence is TGTGCCAGCAGCCTGGGACTAGCGGGCCCTGGGACCGAGCAGTACTTC.

This clonotype was seen ten or more times. CDR3 in DNA: TGCAGTGCTAGAGATACCGGGGGAGTTGCGTTCTTC. It encodes CSARDTGGVAFF. The gene calls are TRBV20-1 and TRBJ2-1; possibly TRBD2 for D (6 bases). The CDR3 runs 12 residues. Germline V CDR1 and CDR2: DFQATT, SNEGSKA (reference sequence). V lost 0 bases to trimming and J lost 15 bases, with 15 bases between them.

The rearrangement links TRBV9 to TRBJ2-1; D is possibly TRBD2 (7 bases). This CDR3 comprises 16 residues. Germline CDR1 is SGDLS and CDR2 is YYNGEE. V lost 3 bases, J lost 9 bases, and 22 bases lay in between. Here the CDR3 DNA reads TGTGCCAGCAGCGAGGTATCGGGGGGCCCCTTTGGTGAGCAGTTCTTC. Protein product: CASSEVSGGPFGEQFF.

The chain combines TRBV20-1 with TRBJ2-7, with TRBD2 as a possible D gene (7 bases). The CDR3 spans 13 residues. Deletions cut 0 bases from V and 6 bases from J, with 12 bases between. Germline CDR1 DFQATT, CDR2 SNEGSKA (reference sequence). The CDR3 nucleotides are TGCAGTGCTAGAGAAGGGGGGGACCCCGAGCAGTACGTC. This encodes CSAREGGDPEQYV.

This clonotype was recorded at least ten times. The V call is TRBV10-3, the J call TRBJ1-1; no definite D call. Germline V gene data show CDR1 as ENHRY and CDR2 as SYGVKD. V was clipped by 10 bases and J by 5 bases, with 17 bases between them. The CDR3 is 13 residues long. The CDR3 loop is CATTTEGGTEAFF. The CDR3 nucleotides read TGTGCCACTACGACCGAGGGAGGGACTGAAGCTTTCTTT.

This clonotype occurred a few times. This chain uses TRBV5-1 with TRBJ2-3, with D possibly being TRBD2 (6 bases). Trimming took 2 bases from V and 3 from J, leaving 22 bases between them. Germline CDR1 SGHRS, CDR2 YFSETQ. The CDR3 totals 18 residues. CDR3 residues: CASSLIRVAERVTDTQYF. CDR3 in DNA: TGCGCCAGCAGCTTAATAAGGGTAGCGGAACGGGTGACAGATACGCAGTATTTT.

This clonotype was seen many times. The CDR3 reads CASSLAGPSYEQYF. For the CDR3, the DNA is TGTGCCAGCAGTTTAGCCGGACCCTCCTACGAGCAGTACTTC. V and J are TRBV12-3 or TRBV12-4 and TRBJ2-7; D gene ambiguous. The CDR3 is made up of 14 amino acids. V shed 0 bases and J shed 0 bases, with 6 bases lying between them.

In its sample, this clonotype was seen many times. The V and J genes are TRBV29-1 and TRBJ2-1; 8 bases are shared with TRBD1. CDR1 is SQVTM, CDR2 ANQGSEA, per germline. The CDR3 sequence is 14 residues long. V gave up 4 bases and J gave up 6 bases; unmatched junction bases: 8. In nucleotides, the CDR3 is TGCAGCGTTGCCCCAGACAGGGGTTTCAATGAGCAGTTCTTC. This gives the protein CSVAPDRGFNEQFF.

This clonotype was seen only a few times. The chain is built from TRBV20-1 and TRBJ2-5; no clear D gene. The CDR3 is 13 residues long. The V end was cut by 6 bases, the J end by 0 bases, with 11 bases between. CDR1 DFQATT and CDR2 SNEGSKA come from the germline V gene (reference sequence). The CDR3 loop reads CSARSRYQETQYF. The CDR3 DNA sequence: TGCAGTGCGAGATCAAGGTACCAAGAGACCCAGTACTTC.

This clonotype was detected only a few times. The chain couples TRBV29-1 to TRBJ1-1, with D perhaps matching TRBD1 (5 bases). CDR1 and CDR2 (germline): SQVTM, ANQGSEA. This CDR3 has 18 residues. Trimming left V 0 bases short and J 0 bases short, with 20 bases between. CDR3 residues: CSVEDTRGRGSMNTEAFF. In nucleotides, the CDR3 is TGCAGCGTTGAAGATACCCGGGGAAGGGGAAGCATGAACACTGAAGCTTTCTTT.